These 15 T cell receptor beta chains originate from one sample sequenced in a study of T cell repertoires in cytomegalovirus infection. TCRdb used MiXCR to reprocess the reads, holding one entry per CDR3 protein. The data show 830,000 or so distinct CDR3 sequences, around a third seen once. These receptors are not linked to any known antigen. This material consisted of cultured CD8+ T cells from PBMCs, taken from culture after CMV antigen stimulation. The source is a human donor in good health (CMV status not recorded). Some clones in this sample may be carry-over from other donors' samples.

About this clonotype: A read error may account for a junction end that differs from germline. The CDR3 nucleotides read TGTGCCAGCAGTTCAAGACGGGACGGCTGGTCCCCCTCTAACGAAAAACTGTTTTTT. The encoded protein is CASSSRRDGWSPSNEKLFF. The chain is built from TRBV6-5 and TRBJ1-4; weak D call: TRBD1 (5 bases). CDR1 and CDR2 (germline): MNHEY, SVGAGI. This CDR3 is 19 amino acids long.

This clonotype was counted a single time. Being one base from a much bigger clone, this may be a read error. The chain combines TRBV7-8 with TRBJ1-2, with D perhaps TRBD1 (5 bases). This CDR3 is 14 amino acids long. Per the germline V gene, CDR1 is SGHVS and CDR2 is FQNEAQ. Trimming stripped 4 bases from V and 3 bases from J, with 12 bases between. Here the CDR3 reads CASSWPRQYYGYTF. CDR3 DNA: TGTGCCAGCAGCTGGCCGAGACAGTACTATGGCTACACCTTC.

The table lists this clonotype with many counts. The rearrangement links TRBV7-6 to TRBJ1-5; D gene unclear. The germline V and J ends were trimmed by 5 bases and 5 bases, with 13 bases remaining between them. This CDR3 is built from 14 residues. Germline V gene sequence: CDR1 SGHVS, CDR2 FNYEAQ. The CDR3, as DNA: TGTGCCAGCAGCCGATCACTTACAGATCAGCCCCAGCATTTT. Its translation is CASSRSLTDQPQHF.

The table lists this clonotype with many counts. The CDR3 sequence is CATSDGRASGNTIYF. As DNA, the CDR3 is TGTGCCACCAGTGATGGAAGAGCCTCTGGAAACACCATATATTTT. The V and J genes are TRBV24-1 and TRBJ1-3; D ambiguous. V gave up 3 bases and J gave up 0 bases, with 8 bases separating them. Germline V CDR1 and CDR2: KGHDR, SFDVKD. CDR3 length equals 15 residues.

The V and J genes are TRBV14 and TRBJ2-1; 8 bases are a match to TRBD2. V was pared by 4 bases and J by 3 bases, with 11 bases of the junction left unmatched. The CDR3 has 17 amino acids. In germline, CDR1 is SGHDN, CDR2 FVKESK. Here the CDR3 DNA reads TGTGCCAGCAGCCGCTCCTCGGGGGGGCCCATCTACAATGAGCAGTTCTTC. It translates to CASSRSSGGPIYNEQFF.

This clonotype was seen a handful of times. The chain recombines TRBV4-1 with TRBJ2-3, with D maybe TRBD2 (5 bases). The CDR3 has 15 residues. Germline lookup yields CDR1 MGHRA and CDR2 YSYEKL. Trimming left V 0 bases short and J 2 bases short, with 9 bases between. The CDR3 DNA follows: TGCGCCAGCAGCCAAGACGGGGTTTTCACAGATACGCAGTATTTT. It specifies CASSQDGVFTDTQYF.

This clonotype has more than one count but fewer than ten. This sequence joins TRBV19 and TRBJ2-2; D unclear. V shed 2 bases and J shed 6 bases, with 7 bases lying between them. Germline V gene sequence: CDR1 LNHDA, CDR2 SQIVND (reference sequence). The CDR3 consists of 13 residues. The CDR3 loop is CASSISGSGELFF. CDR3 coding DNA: TGTGCCAGTAGTATAAGTGGATCCGGGGAGCTGTTTTTT.

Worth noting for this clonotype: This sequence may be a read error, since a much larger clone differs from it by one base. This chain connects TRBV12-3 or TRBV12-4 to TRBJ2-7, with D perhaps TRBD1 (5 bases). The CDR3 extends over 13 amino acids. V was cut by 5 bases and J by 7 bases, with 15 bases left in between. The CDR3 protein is CASSPLTRVEQYF. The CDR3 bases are TGTGCCAGCAGTCCACTGACCAGGGTAGAGCAGTACTTC.

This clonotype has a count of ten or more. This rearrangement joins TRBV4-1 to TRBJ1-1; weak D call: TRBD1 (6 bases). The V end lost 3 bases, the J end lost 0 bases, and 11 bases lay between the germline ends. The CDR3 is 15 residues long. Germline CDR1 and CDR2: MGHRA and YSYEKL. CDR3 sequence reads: CASSQGRGLNTEAFF. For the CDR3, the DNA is TGCGCCAGCAGCCAGGGCAGGGGTTTGAACACTGAAGCTTTCTTT.

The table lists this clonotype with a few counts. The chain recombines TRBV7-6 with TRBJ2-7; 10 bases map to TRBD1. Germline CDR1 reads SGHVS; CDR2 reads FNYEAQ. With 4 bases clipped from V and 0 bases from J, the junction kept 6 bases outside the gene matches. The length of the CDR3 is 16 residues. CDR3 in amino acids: CASSSGQGVYSYEQYF. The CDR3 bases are TGTGCCAGCAGCTCAGGACAGGGGGTATACTCCTACGAGCAGTACTTC.

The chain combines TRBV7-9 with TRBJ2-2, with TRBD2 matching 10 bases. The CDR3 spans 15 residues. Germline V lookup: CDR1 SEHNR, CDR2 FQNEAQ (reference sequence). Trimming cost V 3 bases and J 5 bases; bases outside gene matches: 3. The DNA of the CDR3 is TGTGCCAGCAGCTTTACTAGCGGGGATACCGGGGAGCTGTTTTTT. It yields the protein CASSFTSGDTGELFF.

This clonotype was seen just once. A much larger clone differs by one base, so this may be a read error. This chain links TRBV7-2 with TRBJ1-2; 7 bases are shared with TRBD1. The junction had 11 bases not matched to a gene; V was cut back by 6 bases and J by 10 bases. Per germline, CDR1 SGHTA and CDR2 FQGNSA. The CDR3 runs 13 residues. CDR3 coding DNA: TGTGCCAGCAGGTCGACAGGGCAGGATGACTACACCTTC. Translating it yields CASRSTGQDDYTF.

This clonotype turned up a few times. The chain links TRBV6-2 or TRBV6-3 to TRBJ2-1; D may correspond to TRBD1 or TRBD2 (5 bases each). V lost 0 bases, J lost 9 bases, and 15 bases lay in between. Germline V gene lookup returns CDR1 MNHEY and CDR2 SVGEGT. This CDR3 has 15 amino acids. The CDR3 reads CASSYSYQDGGEQFF. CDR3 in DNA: TGTGCCAGCAGTTACTCATACCAGGATGGGGGTGAGCAGTTCTTC.

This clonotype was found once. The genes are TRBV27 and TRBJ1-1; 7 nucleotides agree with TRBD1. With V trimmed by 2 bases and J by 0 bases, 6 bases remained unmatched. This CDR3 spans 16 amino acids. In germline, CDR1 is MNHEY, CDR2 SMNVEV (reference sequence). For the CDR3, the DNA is TGTGCCAGCAGTTTAAGGGACAGTAACATGAACACTGAAGCTTTCTTT. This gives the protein CASSLRDSNMNTEAFF.

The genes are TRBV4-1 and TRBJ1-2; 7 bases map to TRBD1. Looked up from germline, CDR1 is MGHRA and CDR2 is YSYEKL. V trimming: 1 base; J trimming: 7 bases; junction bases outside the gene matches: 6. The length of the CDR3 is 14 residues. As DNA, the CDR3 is TGCGCCAGCAGCCAAGGCAACAGGGGAGTTGGCTACACCTTC. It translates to CASSQGNRGVGYTF.